This record looks at one T cell receptor (beta chain) sequence and its context. This clone was seen a few times. The clone's antigen remains unknown. The input lacks base qualities; no much larger clone sits a single base away. Via the germline V gene (reference sequence), CDR1 is GTSNPN and CDR2 SVGIG. Between the V and J ends, shortened by 5 bases and 8 bases respectively, the junction contains 13 bases. Its CDR3 holds 12 amino acids, cysteine through phenylalanine. Kept here is only the CDR3 DNA, which spans 36 bases and is read in frame from base 1. The cohort was made up of 500 to 850 healthy bone marrow donors. All cohort members were sampled while nominally healthy, although unrecorded immune exposures were likely present. The donor was CMV seronegative and was included in the group of over 300 seronegative cohort members. Each donor provided a peripheral blood sample, and peripheral blood mononuclear cells were used for TCR beta sequencing. Genomic DNA was extracted from the blood cell samples with the Qiagen DNeasy Blood Extraction Kit.

The data originate from a study of cytomegalovirus exposure and HLA in healthy donors (dated by TCRdb to 2016 to 2017). Some background on the complete study: In an earlier analysis of about 560 of the donors, less than 350 Gb of sequence data and 100 million or so unique TCR beta sequences from approximately 180 million T cells were reported. In a later analysis, previously published TCR beta repertoires from several hundred donors were re-analyzed and high-resolution HLA genotyping was added so that TCR occurrence patterns could be studied. In addition to the first cohort of 666 subjects, a separate validation cohort of 120 different subjects was used. Roughly 5 DR-DQ haplotypes were handled as single units for association and clustering, since linkage in the cohort was strong. HLA typing included class I and class II loci at four-digit resolution. Approximately 330 gigabases of sequencing data and tens of millions of unique TCR sequences made up an early release that covered approximately 700 HLA-typed donors. The study combined high-throughput TCR immunosequencing, statistical association of individual TCRs with disease status, and machine learning to predict cytomegalovirus infection status. Of the roughly 400 genotyped donors, 70% to 90% were placed in the genetic ancestry cluster associated with self-reported Caucasian donors. In an earlier analysis of 587 of the donors, high-throughput TCR beta sequencing was used to judge whether each TCR beta V gene segment behaved as functional or pseudogenic. Rather than drawing on any new phenotypic data, the later analysis identified candidate immune exposures from TCR beta sequences and the way those sequences occurred across donors. In a later genetic analysis, genome-wide SNP genotypes for 398 of the 666 donors were used, and that subset was treated as a discovery cohort. Using immunosequencing, the study profiled T cell repertoires from 640 or so subjects and related those repertoires to cytomegalovirus serostatus. All discovery cohort repertoires had been generated using a single sequencing platform. Typing coverage differed by locus: A, B, C, DRB1 and DQB1 were typed in roughly 620-630 donors, DQA1 in 500 to 550, DPA1 in some 610, and DPB1 in 450 to 490. The study was designed to test whether signatures of past pathogen exposure could be identified by cataloging public T cell receptors. On average, 235,054 unique TCR beta nucleotide sequences were sequenced per donor among about 400 genotyped donors of the cohort, with roughly a sixth of those sequences being non-productive. Donor age, sex, ethnicity and CMV serostatus were compiled together with the repertoire data. The investigation overall reported the following: According to a later genetic analysis, donors in an Asian-associated ancestry cluster had fewer N-insertions in productive TCRs than the roughly 660-donor mean. The only immune exposure information available for the cohort was CMV serostatus. Most CMV-associated TCR beta chains appeared to be HLA-restricted in a later analysis, and the HLA associations seemed to be driven largely by CMV exposure. Compared with equally common non-associated chains, HLA-associated TCR beta chains in a later analysis were more clonally expanded and had lower generation probabilities. In a later analysis, the rate of TCR association differed among HLA loci, with DRB1 alleles having the most associated TCRs and HLA-C alleles having the fewest. When HLA alleles, especially DR and DQ, strongly co-occurred, attributing TCR associations to individual alleles was difficult. In vitro tests confirmed that three of the cytomegalovirus-associated TCR beta chains recognize cytomegalovirus antigens. In the study, 150 to 200 TCR beta chains were listed as associated with cytomegalovirus. While some public TCRs were present in many individuals, most TCR sequences turned up only very rarely across donors. A further reported finding was that TCR beta sequences accurately predicted the HLA-A and HLA-B alleles for most subjects in the first cohort. It was suggested by the authors that the approach could potentially be generalized to other disease states and immunological phenotypes. The sequencing pipeline was judged likely to have produced a cluster of highly shared sequence variants as a technical artifact. Because counts were too low, fewer than 20 rarely observed V segments, including chromosome 9 orphons, were excluded from the earlier analysis of 500 to 700 of the donors. An association between a missense DCLRE1C variant and V-gene and J-gene trimming of TCR beta chains was found in a later genetic analysis and replicated in an independent cohort. Presence/absence analyses assumed roughly uniform sequencing depth across donors, an assumption that may not hold. In both the original and validation cohorts, the classifier was reported to diagnose cytomegalovirus status with high specificity and sensitivity. At a false discovery rate of 0.05, a later analysis linked 16,000 or so TCR beta sequences to specific HLA alleles. Correlated functional status among segregating V segments might reflect linkage disequilibrium, but an unknown experimental factor could not be ruled out. Because HLA typing was unavailable for some donors at each locus, only the typed subset was used in association tests. This cohort had only TCR beta chains sequenced, and the lack of alpha or paired-chain data limited which features could be detected. According to a later analysis, parvovirus B19, influenza, CMV and Epstein-Barr virus appeared linked to several top co-occurrence clusters. Some IMGT-functional V segments, including TRBV6-2 and TRBV6-3, could not be distinguished by the 87-base-pair reads and were therefore excluded. In an earlier analysis of fewer than 700 of the donors, most TCR beta V segments appeared in productive rearrangements about 87% or about 30% of the time, broadly matching IMGT annotations.

Library construction relied on the immunoSEQ multiplex PCR assay. A mixture of 60 forward primers for TCR Vbeta segments and 13 reverse primers for TCR Jbeta segments was used in the multiplex PCR. Amplification of the CDR3 region of rearranged TCR beta genes was performed with a multiplex PCR assay on genomic DNA. The Illumina HiSeq System was used to sequence the amplified TCR beta libraries as 87-base-pair reads. In the source study's methods: A later analysis tallied around 87 million unique TCR beta chains across the 666 repertoires, and approximately 9.9 million of those chains were shared by two or more donors. To remove PCR and sequencing errors, raw reads were error-corrected and collapsed into unique sequences using a nearest-neighbor algorithm that merged closely related sequences. CDR3 sequences were aligned to IMGT reference sequences to assign V, D and J gene segments. For a sequence to be retained, at least a six-nucleotide match to both a V gene segment and a J gene segment was required. A rearrangement counted as productive if the CDR3 had no stop codons and remained in frame with V and J, and every other rearrangement counted as non-productive. Following IMGT convention, CDR3 was defined as the stretch from the second conserved V-encoded cysteine to the conserved J-encoded phenylalanine. The earlier analysis of a few hundred of the donors excluded any sequence lacking an unambiguous match to a single V gene segment. An earlier analysis of 500 to 600 of the donors classified V segments as functional when productive rearrangements were above 56.7% and as segregating when the standard deviation between donors was above 5%. To diagnose cytomegalovirus status from the catalog of TCR beta chain sequences, a statistical classification framework was built. In a later analysis, TCR nucleotide sequences were compared against IMGT/GENE-DB human TR gene sequences so that V and J genes could be assigned. Using the TCRdist pipeline, a later analysis assigned CDR3 sequences along with most-parsimonious VDJ recombination scenarios. In a later analysis, each TCR beta chain was defined by its CDR3 amino acid sequence together with its V-gene family, and reads lacking a unique V-gene family were excluded. In a later analysis, several hundred highly shared, low-generation-probability nucleotide sequences were removed to address suspected cross-contamination and a sequencing artifact. In a later analysis, a clonal expansion index was calculated for each public chain from normalized within-repertoire ranks of inferred template counts. In a later analysis, generation probabilities were computed using a VDJ recombination model fitted to out-of-frame rearrangements, and the results were checked against IGoR. A later analysis scored TCR-TCR, TCR-HLA and TCR-CMV co-occurrence with hypergeometric tests, applying a repertoire-size bias correction to TCR pairs. False discovery rates were estimated in a later analysis by permuting HLA or CMV assignments 20 times. In a later analysis, co-occurring TCRs were grouped with DBSCAN, and TCRdist sequence similarity was added when clustering was performed within HLA-allele-positive subsets. Repertoires with fewer than 30,000 or more than 120,000 public chains were left out of co-occurrence clustering, as were several repertoires with anomalous nucleotide sharing. TCRdb's version of the immuneACCESS table is confined to in-frame rearrangements and falls short of the full clone set. An unresolved V gene accounts for under half of the shortfall where checked; the remainder is of unknown origin. The V and J calls and clone size are taken from that table; D and trimming were inferred from the DNA. This sample has roughly 200,000 clones in its table, and approximately 80% of those were observed once. The top ten clonotypes cover approximately 1.5% of the sample.

Recombination linked TRBV30 to TRBJ2-1; tentative D gene TRBD1, with 5 bases matching. Input material: PBMCs. This TCR was recovered from a man aged 50 to 60 in good health and CMV-seronegative. The nucleotide sequence reads TGTGCCTGGGGTGCACAGGCGTATGAGCAGTTCTTC. Translation gives CAWGAQAYEQFF.